The clone carrying this T cell receptor beta chain has more than one count but fewer than ten. Germline CDR1 reads DFQATT; CDR2 reads SNEGSKA (reference sequence). Trimming left V 1 base short and J 0 bases short, with 10 bases between. This CDR3 has 15 amino acids. One entry per CDR3 protein results from TCRdb running MiXCR on the RT-PCR reads. The repertoire consists of about 700,000 distinct CDR3 sequences, with 12% to 15% occurring once and the leading ten covering 3.6%. Sequencing used memory CD4+ T cells from blood. The V and J genes are TRBV20-1 and TRBJ2-1; D is perhaps TRBD1 or TRBD2 (5 bases each). The sequence was obtained from a female donor in good health, serving as a healthy control. The CDR3 DNA reads as TGCAGTGCTAGAGGGGGGTATAGCTCCTACAATGAGCAGTTCTTC. Protein: CSARGGYSSYNEQFF.